This T cell receptor (beta chain) was sequenced during a study of shared T cell receptors in the human thymus. The CDR3 extends over 17 amino acids. Germline loops: CDR1 SGDLS, CDR2 YYNGEE. J was trimmed by 4 bases and V by 3 bases; bases with no gene match: 12. Here immunoSEQ multiplex PCR was the method, and the copy in TCRdb shows in-frame clones only, minus some. The sample lists approximately 730,000 clones; around 85% were seen once. These records were also assigned to another study, of human thymus T cells.

This chain connects TRBV9 to TRBJ2-1, with 8 bases that match TRBD2. This TCR was sampled from a girl under three years old with a congenital heart defect. The sample was thymocytes. In DNA form, the CDR3 reads TGTGCCAGCAGCGGACCCACACACGCTAGCGGGTACAATGAGCAGTTCTTC. Residues: CASSGPTHASGYNEQFF.